This TCR beta chain was found in a study of T cell responses to AZD1222 COVID-19 vaccine. Note on this clone: Its antigen is as yet unknown.

Assay: immunoSEQ multiplex PCR; the TCRdb copy retains only in-frame clones and omits some. Seen here are over 100,000 clones, 85% to 90% observed once, and the top ten hold more than 10%. Study-level findings and limits: Donors skewed white British and female; clonal diversity was possibly underestimated. Repertoire samples came only from after the peak T cell response. Within unmutated variant regions lay the reported targets of nearly half of spike-specific TCRs.

The CDR3 length is 14 residues. Looked up from germline, CDR1 is SEHNR and CDR2 is FQNEAQ (reference sequence). The ends were cut back, 1 base at V and 2 bases at J, with 8 bases in the middle. The receptor was isolated from an adult in good health. The material was peripheral blood, obtained on day 0 of AZD1222 vaccination. The rearrangement uses TRBV7-9 and TRBJ1-1, with D perhaps TRBD1 (5 bases). The CDR3 reads CASSLEGFNTEAFF. The CDR3 DNA reads as TGTGCCAGCAGCTTAGAGGGGTTTAACACTGAAGCTTTCTTT.